A single T cell receptor beta chain is shown here with its context. The specificity of this receptor is unknown. Base qualities are not at hand, and no much larger clone is one base apart. All of the isolated RNA was reverse transcribed with the High Capacity cDNA Reverse Transcription Kit, so expressed TCRB transcripts were sequenced. Deep immunoSEQ sequencing was performed on naive, central memory and regulatory T cell samples, with an average of roughly 3.3 million total reads per sample. Sorted cells were lysed in RLT buffer and RNA was extracted with DNase-treated RNeasy Micro or Mini kits, depending on cell number. Each cell subset was processed separately to prevent cross-contamination, with patient and healthy donor samples processed together. TCRB sequences were amplified from cDNA with the immunoSEQ multiplex PCR, producing 87-bp fragments spanning the CDR3 region. Sequencing of the amplicons was performed on the Illumina HiSeq platform. The authors' analysis ran thus. Synthetic template baselines were used to correct PCR bias computationally, reads within Hamming distance 2 were collapsed together, and singletons that could not be merged were discarded. By aligning reads against IMGT, V, D and J genes, CDR3 length, and insertions or deletions at six rearrangement sites were assigned. Within each subset, clonotype counts were normalized to sorted cell number, and only after that were true diversity and Gini coefficients computed with the tcR R package. The overlap coefficient, calculated on TCRB nucleotide sequences, was used to quantify repertoire sharing. As a proxy for the pre-selection repertoire, out-of-frame TCRB sequences from naive cells were analyzed. TCRdb provides this immuneACCESS table in a form limited to in-frame rearrangements. Some clones are lacking; in checked studies, under half of them reflect an unresolved V gene, and why the rest are absent is not known. For V, J and clone size, that table is used; D and trimming come from the DNA. The sample records over 650,000 clones, about 14% of which are singletons. The ten top clones hold 0.035% to 0.04% of the sample.

This specimen comes from a study of beta chain features in type 1 diabetes (dated by TCRdb to the late 2010s). Turning to the overall study: Mean age, gender distribution, total cell number and subset yield did not differ between patients and healthy donors. A total of approximately 99,000,000 sorted cells were examined across all samples, and RNA yield correlated strongly with the number of cells per subset. In the study, TCRB repertoires of sorted circulating CD4+ T cell subsets from recently diagnosed type 1 diabetes patients were compared with those of matched healthy donors. Regulatory and stem cell-like memory subsets were isolated from only 8 patients and roughly 8 healthy donors, whereas naive and central memory subsets came from all 30 or so donors.

The CDR3 spans 17 residues, from the cysteine through the phenylalanine. Only the CDR3 region is kept as DNA, spanning 51 bases read in frame from base 1. As encoded in the germline V gene (reference sequence), CDR1 is SGHNT while CDR2 is YYREEE. The junction shows trimming of 0 bases on V and 4 bases on J, and the gene matches do not reach 9 bases of it. What the authors observed across the whole study: Sequencing cDNA rather than genomic DNA could over-represent highly expressing activated cells, although activation and CD3 levels did not differ between groups. A moderate but significant shortening of TCRB CDR3 length was observed in type 1 diabetes patients in all four CD4+ subsets. PCR may preferentially amplify shorter templates, but because patient and control samples were amplified and corrected together, any resulting skew would affect both groups equally. Only small numbers of individuals were included in the HLA sub-analyses, which left unresolved whether HLA type had any influence on TCRB rearrangement. The naive, central memory and regulatory TCRB repertoires appeared to resemble one another more closely among patients than among healthy donors. At VDJ recombination sites, patients with type 1 diabetes made fewer insertions and deleted more nucleotides, a pattern implying thymic rearrangement abnormalities.

A single peripheral blood draw of about 116 mL on average was collected from each donor into heparinised tubes. Naive, central memory, regulatory and stem cell-like memory CD4+ T cells were sorted on a BD FACSAria II using a panel including CD45RO, CCR7, CD25, CD127, CD95 and CD27. A purity above 98% was achieved for all sorted populations. PBMCs were isolated immediately by Lymphoprep density gradient centrifugation and stained directly without culture. Samples were stained and sorted in pairs, with one healthy donor and one patient per experiment, so that batch effects were minimized. Recombination connected TRBV5-4 to TRBJ2-2; TRBD2 lines up with 7 middle nucleotides. Input material: naive CD4+ T cells from blood. In light of the paper, this sample's cell subset or site label describes: true naive CD4+ T cells. This TCR was sampled from a man aged 18 to 29 with type 1 diabetes. The DNA sequence is as follows: TGTGCCAGCAGCTTGGGGGGCGGGAGCCCATCCACCGGGGAGCTGTTTTTT. The resulting protein is CASSLGGGSPSTGELFF.